The rows below give T cell receptor beta chains drawn from one sample of a study of cytomegalovirus exposure and HLA in healthy donors. Sequencing used immunoSEQ multiplex PCR; TCRdb keeps in-frame clones, though not all of them. Among about 130,000 clones listed, roughly 80% were seen once. Specimen: PBMCs. Receptors were obtained from a man between 18 and 35 years old in good health and CMV-seropositive. The CDR3 runs from the conserved cysteine through the conserved F or W. A D gene is named only where the DNA matches it firmly. Rows may omit the clone size; those that give it use once, few, many or a size class.

v_call,d_call,j_call,clone_size,cdr3_aa,cdr3_nt
TRBV7-2,-,TRBJ2-1,once,CASSPFLAPPGSTYNEQFF,TGTGCCAGCAGCCCTTTCTTAGCTCCCCCCGGGAGTACCTACAATGAGCAGTTCTTC
TRBV30,TRBD1,TRBJ1-3,-,CAWQTGNSGNTIYF,TGTGCCTGGCAGACAGGGAACTCTGGAAACACCATATATTTT
TRBV18,-,TRBJ1-3,-,CASSPGSFSGNTIYF,TGTGCCAGCTCACCAGGGAGTTTCTCTGGAAACACCATATATTTT
TRBV15,TRBD2,TRBJ2-7,few,CATSRDLGLAGVKEQYF,TGTGCCACCAGCAGAGATCTTGGTCTAGCGGGAGTGAAGGAGCAGTACTTC
TRBV5-1,-,TRBJ1-1,-,CASSLDFSVQAFF,TGCGCCAGCAGCTTGGATTTTTCAGTTCAAGCTTTCTTT
TRBV5-4,TRBD1,TRBJ1-4,-,CASSYGQGTNEKLFF,TGTGCCAGCAGCTACGGACAGGGAACTAATGAAAAACTGTTTTTT
TRBV6-6,TRBD2,TRBJ2-3,few,CASSYEAGAGTDTQYF,TGTGCCAGCAGTTACGAAGCGGGAGCAGGCACAGATACGCAGTATTTT
TRBV4-1,-,TRBJ2-7,-,CASSQEVGGWGYEQYF,TGCGCCAGCAGCCAAGAGGTTGGGGGCTGGGGCTACGAGCAGTACTTC
TRBV27,TRBD2,TRBJ2-7,once,CASTPDFRRGRAPRALQQYF,TGTGCCAGCACGCCCGATTTCCGGCGTGGGAGGGCTCCACGGGCACTCCAGCAGTACTTC
TRBV27,TRBD1,TRBJ1-4,-,CASSLYSGTGGVGEKLFF,TGTGCCAGCAGTTTATATTCGGGGACAGGGGGAGTTGGCGAAAAACTGTTTTTT
TRBV2,-,TRBJ2-7,few,CASSSMAISYEQYF,TGTGCCAGCAGTTCCATGGCCATCAGCTACGAGCAGTACTTC
TRBV15,-,TRBJ1-6,-,CATSRNRDSSPLHF,TGTGCCACCAGCAGAAACAGGGATTCTTCACCCCTCCACTTT
TRBV18,-,TRBJ1-5,once,CASSPREDQPQHF,TGTGCCAGCTCACCAAGGGAGGATCAGCCCCAGCATTTT
TRBV9,TRBD1,TRBJ1-6,few,CASSTWDSNNSPLHF,TGTGCCAGCAGCACTTGGGACAGTAATAATTCACCCCTCCACTTT
TRBV6-4,-,TRBJ1-5,-,CASSASYSNQPQHF,TGTGCCAGCAGTGCTAGTTATAGCAATCAGCCCCAGCATTTT
TRBV19,-,TRBJ2-7,-,CASSITGAEQYF,TGTGCCAGTAGTATAACTGGGGCCGAGCAGTACTTC
TRBV5-6,TRBD1,TRBJ1-2,once,CASSLAQGANYGYTF,TGTGCCAGCAGCTTGGCGCAGGGGGCGAACTATGGCTACACCTTC
TRBV6-5,-,TRBJ2-5,once,CASSWALGETQYF,TGTGCCAGCAGTTGGGCCTTGGGAGAGACCCAGTACTTC
TRBV7-9,-,TRBJ1-1,-,CASSLGPQEAFF,TGTGCCAGCAGCTTAGGGCCACAAGAAGCTTTCTTT
TRBV5-4,TRBD2,TRBJ2-1,-,CASSLVSGGAYEQFF,TGTGCCAGCAGCTTGGTAAGCGGGGGGGCCTATGAGCAGTTCTTC
TRBV7-2,-,TRBJ2-5,-,CASSPNRQAGETQYF,TGTGCCAGCAGCCCCAACCGCCAGGCAGGAGAGACCCAGTACTTC
TRBV4-1,TRBD2,TRBJ2-5,once,CASRASGEETQYF,TGCGCCAGCAGAGCTAGCGGGGAAGAGACCCAGTACTTC
TRBV19,-,TRBJ1-1,-,CASSMPAGEAFF,TGTGCCAGTAGTATGCCGGCGGGCGAAGCTTTCTTT
TRBV6-6,TRBD2,TRBJ2-1,-,CASSPELAGYNEQFF,TGTGCCAGCAGTCCCGAGCTAGCGGGGTACAATGAGCAGTTCTTC
TRBV30,-,TRBJ2-3,-,CALSQGSSTDTQYF,TGTGCCTTATCACAGGGATCTAGCACAGATACGCAGTATTTT
TRBV14,-,TRBJ1-1,-,CASSPRGISGWGGVEAFF,TGTGCCAGCAGCCCCCGTGGAATTTCTGGGTGGGGAGGAGTGGAAGCTTTCTTT
TRBV6-5,TRBD1,TRBJ1-1,-,CASRTGGDSTEAFF,TGTGCCAGCAGGACAGGGGGCGATAGCACTGAAGCTTTCTTT
TRBV5-5,-,TRBJ2-5,-,CASSFGQETQYF,TGTGCCAGCAGCTTCGGTCAAGAGACCCAGTACTTC
TRBV19,-,TRBJ1-6,-,CASSIRSSSYNSPLHF,TGTGCCAGTAGTATCCGGTCTAGCTCCTATAATTCACCCCTCCACTTT
TRBV9,TRBD2,TRBJ2-1,few,CASSVASGQNHNEQFF,TGTGCCAGCAGCGTAGCTAGCGGCCAAAATCACAATGAGCAGTTCTTC
TRBV7-9,-,TRBJ2-1,few,CASSPNYPLDYNEQFF,TGTGCCAGCAGCCCAAACTACCCGCTTGACTACAATGAGCAGTTCTTC
TRBV7-2,TRBD1,TRBJ1-4,-,CASSTRTGPGEKLFF,TGTGCCAGCAGCACCCGGACAGGGCCGGGGGAAAAACTGTTTTTT
TRBV2,-,TRBJ1-2,-,CASIRGINYGYTF,TGTGCCAGCATTCGGGGGATTAACTATGGCTACACCTTC
TRBV14,-,TRBJ2-5,-,CASSPGHQETQYF,TGTGCCAGCAGCCCGGGACATCAAGAGACCCAGTACTTC
TRBV6-4,TRBD1,TRBJ2-2,-,CASSDRGQDTGELFF,TGTGCCAGCAGTGACAGGGGACAGGACACCGGGGAGCTGTTTTTT
TRBV11-2,TRBD2,TRBJ2-1,-,CASSFGTSGASSYNEQFF,TGTGCCAGCAGCTTCGGGACTAGCGGTGCGAGCTCCTACAATGAGCAGTTCTTC
TRBV9,TRBD2,TRBJ2-2,-,CASSARSGDTGELFF,TGTGCCAGCAGCGCCCGTAGCGGGGACACCGGGGAGCTGTTTTTT
TRBV15,-,TRBJ1-1,-,CATSRGANTEAFF,TGTGCCACCAGCAGAGGGGCGAACACTGAAGCTTTCTTT
TRBV28,-,TRBJ1-1,-,CASSLWIETNTEAFF,TGTGCCAGCAGTTTATGGATTGAAACAAACACTGAAGCTTTCTTT
TRBV6-1,-,TRBJ1-2,-,CASSPPGVSGYTF,TGTGCCAGCAGTCCCCCAGGGGTGAGCGGCTACACCTTC
TRBV23-1,TRBD1,TRBJ1-4,once,CASSHRAGGTNEKLFF,TGCGCCAGCAGTCATAGGGCAGGGGGCACTAATGAAAAACTGTTTTTT
TRBV11-2,TRBD2,TRBJ2-1,once,CASSFTSVALAGEQFF,TGTGCCAGCAGCTTCACATCCGTTGCACTAGCGGGAGAGCAGTTCTTC
TRBV19,TRBD1,TRBJ1-1,-,CASNRQGAAEAFF,TGTGCCAGTAACCGACAGGGAGCTGCTGAAGCTTTCTTT
TRBV7-9,TRBD2,TRBJ2-5,-,CASSWTSGMEETQYF,TGTGCCAGCAGCTGGACTAGCGGGATGGAAGAGACCCAGTACTTC
TRBV29-1,-,TRBJ1-2,-,CSVENRDGYTF,TGCAGCGTTGAAAACAGGGATGGCTACACCTTC
TRBV5-5,TRBD1,TRBJ2-1,-,CASSFGTGHYNEQFF,TGTGCCAGCAGCTTTGGGACAGGGCACTACAATGAGCAGTTCTTC
TRBV7-9,-,TRBJ2-7,-,CASSLDSGTYEQYF,TGTGCCAGCAGCTTAGATTCGGGGACCTACGAGCAGTACTTC
TRBV7-2,TRBD1,TRBJ1-4,-,CASSSQSSGTGGEKLFF,TGTGCCAGCAGCTCCCAATCATCCGGGACAGGGGGAGAAAAACTGTTTTTT
TRBV25-1,-,TRBJ2-4,few,CASSAPGSERGKNIQYF,TGTGCCAGCAGTGCCCCCGGGAGCGAACGCGGCAAAAACATTCAGTACTTC
TRBV6-1,TRBD1,TRBJ1-4,-,CASVTGESEKLFF,TGTGCCAGTGTGACAGGGGAGTCGGAAAAACTGTTTTTT
TRBV6-1,TRBD1,TRBJ1-2,-,CASIERTGGNYGYTF,TGTGCCAGCATCGAAAGGACAGGGGGCAACTATGGCTACACCTTC
TRBV6-1,TRBD1,TRBJ1-1,-,CASSEGTGVFTEAFF,TGTGCCAGCAGTGAAGGGACAGGGGTGTTCACTGAAGCTTTCTTT
TRBV7-7,TRBD1,TRBJ1-1,-,CASSLARDRGGVGTEAFF,TGTGCTAGCAGCTTAGCCCGGGACAGGGGGGGAGTTGGCACTGAAGCTTTCTTT